This T cell receptor (beta chain) was profiled in a study of OX40 agonist ivuxolimab in advanced cancers. Across the study: While on treatment, patients had intravenous ivuxolimab at 0.01 to 10 mg/kg every 2 weeks. Patients with hepatocellular carcinoma, melanoma, renal cell or head and neck cancer made up the dose-escalation patients. The dose-escalation cohort was around 83% male, with a mean age of 60 years, ranging about 23 to 79.

Profiling relied on immunoSEQ multiplex PCR, and the TCRdb table lists in-frame clones only, not all of them. The profile shows 13,000 or so clones, 65% to 80% of them singletons. V lost 6 bases to trimming and J lost 5 bases; unmatched junction nucleotides: 13. CDR3 length: 17 amino acids. Germline V CDR1 and CDR2: MDHEN, SYDVKM. Exclusion of a patient followed from autoimmune disease history or systemic immunosuppression. The starting material was CD4+ or CD8+ T cells sorted from blood, obtained in a trial of the OX40 agonist ivuxolimab. This clonotype originated in an adult with an advanced solid tumor such as melanoma, head and neck, liver or kidney cancer. The V and J genes are TRBV28 and TRBJ2-5, with 12 bases lining up with TRBD1. The CDR3 bases are TGTGCCAGCAGCCCCGGGACAGGGGGCGTCGGGTATGAGACCCAGTACTTC. Translation gives CASSPGTGGVGYETQYF.